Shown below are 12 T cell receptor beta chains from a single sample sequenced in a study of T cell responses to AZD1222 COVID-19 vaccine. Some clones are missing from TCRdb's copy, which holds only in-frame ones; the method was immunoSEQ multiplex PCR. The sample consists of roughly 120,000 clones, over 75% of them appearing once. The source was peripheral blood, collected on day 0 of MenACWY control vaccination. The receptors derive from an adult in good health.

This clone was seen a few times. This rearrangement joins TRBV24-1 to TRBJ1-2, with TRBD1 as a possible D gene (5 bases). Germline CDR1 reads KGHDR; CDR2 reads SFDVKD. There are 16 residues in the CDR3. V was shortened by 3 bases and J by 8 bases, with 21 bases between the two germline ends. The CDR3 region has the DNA TGTGCCACCAGTGATGACGTCCGGCGGTCTTGGGGCGGCTACACCTTC. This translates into CATSDDVRRSWGGYTF.

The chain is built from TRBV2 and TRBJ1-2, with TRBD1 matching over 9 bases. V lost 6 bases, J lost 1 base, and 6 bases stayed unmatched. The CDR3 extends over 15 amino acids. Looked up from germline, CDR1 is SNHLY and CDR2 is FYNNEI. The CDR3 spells CASRDRGLINYGYTF. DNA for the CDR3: TGTGCCAGCAGGGACAGGGGCTTAATTAACTATGGCTACACCTTC.

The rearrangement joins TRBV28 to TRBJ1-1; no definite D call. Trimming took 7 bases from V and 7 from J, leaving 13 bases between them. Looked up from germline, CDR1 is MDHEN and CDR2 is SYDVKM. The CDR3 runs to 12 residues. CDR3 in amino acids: CASTSPGREAFF. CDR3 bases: TGTGCCAGCACTTCCCCCGGCCGTGAAGCTTTCTTT.

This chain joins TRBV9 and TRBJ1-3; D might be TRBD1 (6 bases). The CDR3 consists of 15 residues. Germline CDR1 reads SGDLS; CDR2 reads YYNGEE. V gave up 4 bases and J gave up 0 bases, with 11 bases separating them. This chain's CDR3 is CASSLGQSSGNTIYF. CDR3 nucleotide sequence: TGTGCCAGCAGCTTAGGACAGAGCTCTGGAAACACCATATATTTT.

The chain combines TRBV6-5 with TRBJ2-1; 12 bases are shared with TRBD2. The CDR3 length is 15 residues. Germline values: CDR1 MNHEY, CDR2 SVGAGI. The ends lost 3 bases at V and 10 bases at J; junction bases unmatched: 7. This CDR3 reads CASSYNRLAGGEQFF. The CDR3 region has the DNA TGTGCCAGCAGTTATAATCGGCTAGCGGGAGGGGAGCAGTTCTTC.

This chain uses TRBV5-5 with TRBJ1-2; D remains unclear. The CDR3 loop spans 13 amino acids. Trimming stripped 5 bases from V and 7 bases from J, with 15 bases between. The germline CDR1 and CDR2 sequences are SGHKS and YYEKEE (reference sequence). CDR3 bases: TGTGCCAGCAGTCAGCCCGGGGTCTTTGGCTACACCTTC. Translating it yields CASSQPGVFGYTF.

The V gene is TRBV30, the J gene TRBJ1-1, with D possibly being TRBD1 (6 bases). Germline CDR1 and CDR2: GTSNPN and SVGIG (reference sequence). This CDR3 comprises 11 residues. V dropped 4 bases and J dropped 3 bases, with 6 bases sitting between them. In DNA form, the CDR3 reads TGTGCCTGGAACAGGGACACTGAAGCTTTCTTT. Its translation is CAWNRDTEAFF.

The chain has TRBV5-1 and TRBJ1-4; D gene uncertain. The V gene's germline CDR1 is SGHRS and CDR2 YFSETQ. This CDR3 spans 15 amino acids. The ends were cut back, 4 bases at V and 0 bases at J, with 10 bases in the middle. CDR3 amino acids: CASSPTATTNEKLFF. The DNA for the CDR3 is TGCGCCAGCAGCCCGACCGCTACAACTAATGAAAAACTGTTTTTT.

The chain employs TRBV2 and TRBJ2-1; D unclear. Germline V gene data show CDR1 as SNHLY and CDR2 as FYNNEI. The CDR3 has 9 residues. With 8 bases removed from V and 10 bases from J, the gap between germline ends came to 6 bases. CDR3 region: CASGKEQFF. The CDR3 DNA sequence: TGTGCCAGCGGAAAAGAGCAGTTCTTC.

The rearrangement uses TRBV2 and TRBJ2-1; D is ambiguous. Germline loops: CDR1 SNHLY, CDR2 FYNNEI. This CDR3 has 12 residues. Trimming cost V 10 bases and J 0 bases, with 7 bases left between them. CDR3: CATPSSYNEQFF. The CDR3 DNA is TGTGCCACCCCTTCCTCCTACAATGAGCAGTTCTTC.

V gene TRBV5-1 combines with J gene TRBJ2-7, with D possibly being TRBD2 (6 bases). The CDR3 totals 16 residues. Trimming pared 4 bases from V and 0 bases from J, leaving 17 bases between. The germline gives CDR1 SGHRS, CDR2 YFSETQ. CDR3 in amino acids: CASSLHYRENSYEQYF. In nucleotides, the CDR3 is TGCGCCAGCAGCCTCCACTACCGGGAGAACTCCTACGAGCAGTACTTC.

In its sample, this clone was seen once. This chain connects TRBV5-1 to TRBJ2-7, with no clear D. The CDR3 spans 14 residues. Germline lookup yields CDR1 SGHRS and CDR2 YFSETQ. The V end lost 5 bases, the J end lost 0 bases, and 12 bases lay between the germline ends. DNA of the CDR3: TGCGCCAGCAGATTATCGAAGAGCTCCTACGAGCAGTACTTC. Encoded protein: CASRLSKSSYEQYF.